This T cell receptor beta chain was observed in a study of blood T cell repertoires in COVID-19 (dated by TCRdb to about 2020). About the study as a whole: Samples from collaborators originated in the United States, Italy and Spain and spanned both the acute and convalescent phases of COVID-19. The prospective study material was composed of cDNA or gDNA derived from T cells, B-cell-depleted T cells, or PBMCs. Deeply sampled blood TCRbeta repertoires from subjects exposed to, actively infected with, or recovered from COVID-19 were included in the dataset. The repertoires were made available in a free public database intended to serve as a resource for research on the immune response to SARS-CoV-2. The samples were drawn from two sources: the first 160 participants of the ongoing ImmuneRACE study, and some 1,300 subjects contributed by 6 global collaborators. The sample metadata nearly always contained a de-identified subject ID, COVID-19 status, age in years and sex. Where HLA class I and class II types were available, the types were taken from metadata supplied by the sample provider, not from assay-based typing. Findings and caveats that apply to the study as a whole: The amount of clinical and demographic metadata varied by source and participant and was provided uncurated.

In the prospective study, participants were roughly 18 to 100 years old, resided in fewer than 25 geographic areas of the United States, and were enrolled through a virtual design. In the prospective study, cohorts were assigned on the basis of participant-reported clinical history obtained from a screening survey and a study questionnaire. Recovered participants in ImmuneRACE Cohort 3 were defined as having two consecutive negative NP/OP PCR tests, clearance from a healthcare professional, or resolution of symptoms. In the prospective study, mobile phlebotomists collected whole blood, serum and a nasopharyngeal or oropharyngeal swab from each participant. Over a 2-month period, participants in the prospective study had the option of providing additional blood draws and questionnaires. Before DNA extraction, blood samples from the prospective study were shipped at room temperature or frozen. A remark on this clone: Which antigen it targets is not known. No base quality information exists; no much larger clone differs at one position.

TCRbeta CDR3 regions were amplified from genomic DNA by means of the immunoSEQ Assay, a bias-controlled multiplex PCR. The study's processing was this. The number of nucleated cells in each sample was estimated by amplification of reference gene primers within the assay. To quantify the absolute abundance of each unique TCRbeta CDR3 rearrangement, sequence reads were collapsed and filtered. For each sample, productive Simpson clonality was calculated as the square root of Simpson's diversity index across productive rearrangements. In its TCRdb copy, this immuneACCESS table keeps in-frame sequences only and misses some clones. Where compared with another copy, unresolved V genes explain less than half of these, and the others have no known cause. V, J and clone size are those of that table, while D and trimming were read from the DNA. This sample gives 430,000 or so clones in total; more than 75% of them show up just once. Less than 2% of the sample is taken by the ten largest.

The source material was PBMCs or T cells enriched from blood (not recorded which). The origin of this receptor is a middle-aged woman who had recovered from COVID-19.

The nucleotide sequence reads TGTGCCAGCAGCAGCGGACAGGGGGACATTCAGTACTTC. Translated, this is CASSSGQGDIQYF. This chain joins TRBV7-2 to TRBJ2-4; 10 central nucleotides agree with TRBD1. V is pruned by 5 bases and J by 8 bases, leaving 3 bases of the junction without a gene match. From a lookup of the germline V gene, CDR1 and CDR2 are SGHTA and FQGNSA. From the cysteine through the phenylalanine, the CDR3 covers 13 amino acids. Only the CDR3 DNA stays, 39 bases, in frame from base 1.